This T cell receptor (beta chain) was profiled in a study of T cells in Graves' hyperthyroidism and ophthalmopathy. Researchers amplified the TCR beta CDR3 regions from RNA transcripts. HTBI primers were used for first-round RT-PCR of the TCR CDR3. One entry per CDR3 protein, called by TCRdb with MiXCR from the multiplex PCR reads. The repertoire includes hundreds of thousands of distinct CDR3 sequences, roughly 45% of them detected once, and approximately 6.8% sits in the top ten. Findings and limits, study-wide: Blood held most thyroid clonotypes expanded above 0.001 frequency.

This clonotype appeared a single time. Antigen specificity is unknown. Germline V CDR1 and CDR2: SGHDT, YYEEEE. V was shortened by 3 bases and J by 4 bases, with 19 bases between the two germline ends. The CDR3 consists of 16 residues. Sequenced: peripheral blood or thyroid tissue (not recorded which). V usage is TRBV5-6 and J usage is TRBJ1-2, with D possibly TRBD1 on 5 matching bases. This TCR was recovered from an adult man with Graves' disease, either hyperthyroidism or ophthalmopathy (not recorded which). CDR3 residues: CASSSDFREGPYGYTF. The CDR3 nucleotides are TGTGCCAGCAGCTCAGATTTCAGGGAAGGGCCCTATGGCTACACCTTC.